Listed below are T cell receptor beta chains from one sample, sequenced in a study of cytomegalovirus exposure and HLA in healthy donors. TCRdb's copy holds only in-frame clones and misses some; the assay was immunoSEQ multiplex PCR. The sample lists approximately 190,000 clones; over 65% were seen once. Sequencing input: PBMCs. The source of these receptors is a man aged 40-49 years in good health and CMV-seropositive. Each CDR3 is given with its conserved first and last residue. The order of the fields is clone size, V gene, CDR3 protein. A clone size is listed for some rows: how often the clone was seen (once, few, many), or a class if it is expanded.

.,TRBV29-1,CSVEGGWGQGLGNEQFF
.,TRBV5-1,CASSLAGTGTGNTIYF
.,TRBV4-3,CASSQEVSGGTEAFF
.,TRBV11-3,CASSLAGGEPYNEQFF
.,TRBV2,CASSWDRGQGGYEQYF
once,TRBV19,CASSIGVGSSYEQYF
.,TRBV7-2,CASSPGQGLPRSYGYTF
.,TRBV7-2,CASSLAQGATEAFF
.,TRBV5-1,CASSLGGVRNTGELFF
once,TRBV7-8,CASSLASSGAYNEQFF
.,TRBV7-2,CASSPLAGGDYEQYF
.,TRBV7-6,CASSLAVTGGYEQYF
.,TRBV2,CASRGTGGLYEQYF
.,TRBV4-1,CASSKDFNGGDTEAFF
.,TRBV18,CASSYRTGGSEKLFF
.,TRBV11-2,CASSLVSQGVPYTNTEAFF
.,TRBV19,CALGTSQVADTGELFF
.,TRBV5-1,CASSPGDRGSYEQYF
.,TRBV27,CASTNGGRTDTQYF
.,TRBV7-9,CASSFYRDSNTEAFF
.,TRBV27,CASSPGQLNTEAFF
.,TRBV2,CASSGAWNGYTF
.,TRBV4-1,CASSPQVSREQYF
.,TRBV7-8,CASNRGLAGGRETQYF
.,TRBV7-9,CASSLVGGYNEQFF
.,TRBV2,CASSASATNEKLFF
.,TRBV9,CASSVGGPDTQYF
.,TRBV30,CAWSTTRTGEQYF
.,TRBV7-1,CASSEQQCLLVDNEKLFF
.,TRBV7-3,CASSSGTQETQYF
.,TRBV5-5,CASSLPGQGLVNTEAFF
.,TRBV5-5,CASSLGVSGNSYEQYF
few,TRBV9,CASTPPGTVSSYEQYF
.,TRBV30,CAWSRTSSDTQYF
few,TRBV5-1,CASSSGTGVSEQYF
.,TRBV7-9,CASSLGQAGYTF
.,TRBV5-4,CASSLKGAGSPLHF
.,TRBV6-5,CASSFSTGLTEAFF
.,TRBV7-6,CASSFGGYSGANVLTF
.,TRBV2,CASSQGSSYEQYF
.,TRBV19,CASSMRSNYGYTF
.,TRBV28,CASSLSGFNYGYTF
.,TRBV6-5,CASSLRTSGYKNIQYF
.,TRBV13,CASRPGQGTSGNTIYF
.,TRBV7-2,CASSLGGDTEAFF